The T cell receptor beta chain under discussion was sequenced for a study of post-analysis software for immune sequencing data. Study overall: Disease courses included relapsing-remitting, secondary progressive and progressive-relapsing multiple sclerosis. Study-wide results and limits: Diversity measured as normalized Chao1 was significantly lower in multiple sclerosis patients than in controls. Samples prepared in the same batch strongly co-clustered by F measure. Elevated frequency relative to controls characterized several TRBV segments in patients, TRBV5-6, TRBV5-1 and TRBV20-1 among them.

Unique molecular identifiers featured in each of the TCR beta cDNA libraries. Once roughly 0.85 to 11 million T cells were used, hundreds of thousands of cDNA molecules resulted. TCRdb ran MiXCR on the PCR reads and lists one entry per CDR3 protein. The data contain about 500,000 distinct CDR3 sequences, 40% to 55% of them singletons. As to this clonotype: Its antigen remains unidentified.

Trimming cost V 5 bases and J 4 bases, with 12 bases left between them. The CDR3 totals 15 residues. The germline V gene has CDR1 LNHNV and CDR2 YYDKDF (reference sequence). This sequence was found in a girl aged 10-17 years with multiple sclerosis. This rearrangement joins TRBV15 to TRBJ1-6, with D uncertain. What was sequenced was blood. CDR3 loop: CATSPRTSYNSPLHF. Here the CDR3 DNA reads TGTGCCACCAGCCCCCGTACATCGTATAATTCACCCCTCCACTTT.